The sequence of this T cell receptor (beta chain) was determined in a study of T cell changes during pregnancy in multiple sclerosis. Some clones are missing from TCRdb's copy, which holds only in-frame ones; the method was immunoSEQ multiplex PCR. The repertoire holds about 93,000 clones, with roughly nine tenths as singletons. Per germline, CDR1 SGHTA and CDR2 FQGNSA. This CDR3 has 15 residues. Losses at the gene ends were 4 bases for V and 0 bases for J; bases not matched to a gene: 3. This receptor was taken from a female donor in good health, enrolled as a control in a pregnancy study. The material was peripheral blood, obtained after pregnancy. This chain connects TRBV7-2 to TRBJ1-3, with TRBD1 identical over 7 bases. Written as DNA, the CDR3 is TGTGCCAGCAGCTCGGACAGGAGCTCTGGAAACACCATATATTTT. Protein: CASSSDRSSGNTIYF.